The present T cell receptor (beta chain) was sequenced within a study of blood T cell repertoires in COVID-19. Looking at the study overall: Sites across the United States, Italy and Spain contributed samples from acute and convalescent COVID-19. In each case, the material was cDNA or gDNA derived from T cells, B-cell-depleted T cells, or PBMCs.

In the original analysis: Quantification of nucleated cells was approximated via reference gene primer amplification. The method was immunoSEQ multiplex PCR; TCRdb's version includes in-frame clones alone and lacks a portion of them. V and J calls and clone size are as listed in that table; D and trimming were resolved from the DNA. The sample lists approximately 170,000 clones, roughly 88% occurring once. While infection was still active, Seattle patients were enrolled and then followed longitudinally. The clonotype was recovered from an elderly man with COVID-19, enrolled during active disease. Sample: peripheral blood.

The CDR3, as DNA: TGTGCCAGCAGCTTAATACAGCGGCAGTCGGGGACTGAAGCTTTCTTT. Its translation: CASSLIQRQSGTEAFF. The chain recombines TRBV13 with TRBJ1-1; D gene unclear. V dropped 2 bases and J dropped 5 bases, with 18 bases sitting between them. The CDR3 has 16 amino acids. Looked up from germline, CDR1 is PRHDT and CDR2 is FYEKMQ (reference sequence). The full variable domain, rest sourced from reference TRBV13 and TRBJ1-1, is AAGVIQSPRHLIKEKRETATLKCYPIPRHDTVYWYQQGPGQDPQFLISFYEKMQSDKGSIPDRFSAQQFSDYHSELNMSSLELGDSALYFCASSLIQRQSGTEAFFGQGTRLTVV.